This passage covers 10 T cell receptor beta chains from one sample sequenced in a study of blood T cells in healthy people across ages. PCR was performed a second time for roughly 6 to 12 cycles using a sample-barcoded 5' primer and a J-beta primer mix. TCRdb analysed the 5' RACE reads with MiXCR anew, one entry per CDR3 protein. The sample consists of about 830,000 distinct CDR3 sequences, 58% of them appearing once. The specimen was blood. The receptors were sampled from a man younger than 45 in good health.

This chain connects TRBV5-1 to TRBJ2-7; D may be TRBD1 (5 bases). V lost 4 bases, J lost 3 bases, and 17 bases lay in between. The CDR3 has 15 residues. CDR1 SGHRS and CDR2 YFSETQ come from the germline V gene. The CDR3, as DNA: TGCGCCAGCAGCGAAGGGGCGGCACGGAGCTACGAGCAGTACTTC. Amino acid sequence: CASSEGAARSYEQYF.

CDR3 loop: CASTPQGVRGYTF. CDR3 coding DNA: TGTGCCAGCACCCCCCAGGGGGTTAGGGGCTACACCTTC. The chain is built from TRBV12-3 or TRBV12-4 and TRBJ1-2, with 7 bases matching TRBD1. V shed 7 bases, J shed 8 bases, and the junction held 10 bases outside the gene matches. This CDR3 is built from 13 residues.

The rearrangement links TRBV20-1 to TRBJ2-1; a possible D gene is TRBD1 (6 bases). Deletions cut 6 bases from V and 3 bases from J, with 9 bases between. Germline V lookup: CDR1 DFQATT, CDR2 SNEGSKA (reference sequence). This CDR3 comprises 12 residues. CDR3 DNA sequence: TGCAGTGCCGACAGGAACTACAATGAGCAGTTCTTC. Translated, it gives CSADRNYNEQFF.

This chain connects TRBV20-1 to TRBJ2-3; 8 nucleotides match TRBD2. Germline V CDR1 and CDR2: DFQATT, SNEGSKA (reference sequence). CDR3 size: 17 residues. Trimming took 1 base from V and 2 from J; bases not matched to a gene: 11. The CDR3 protein is CSARVGRGDVVTDTQYF. For the CDR3, the DNA is TGCAGTGCTAGAGTGGGGCGGGGGGACGTAGTCACAGATACGCAGTATTTT.

The sample holds a few counts of this clonotype. The CDR3 loop is CASEGGYEQYF. The CDR3 coding sequence is TGTGCCAGCGAGGGGGGCTACGAGCAGTACTTC. The genes are TRBV2 and TRBJ2-7, with D perhaps assigned TRBD1 or TRBD2 (6 bases each). The germline V gene has CDR1 SNHLY and CDR2 FYNNEI. V dropped 8 bases and J dropped 3 bases, with 8 bases sitting between them. CDR3 length: 11 residues. Full variable domain (rest looked up from reference TRBV2 and TRBJ2-7): EPEVTQTPSHQVTQMGQEVILRCVPISNHLYFYWYRQILGQKVEFLVSFYNNEISEKSEIFDDQFSVERPDGSNFTLKIRSTKLEDSAMYFCASEGGYEQYFGPGTRLTVT.

This clonotype was picked up a small number of times. The V call is TRBV7-2, the J call TRBJ2-7; 7 nucleotides agree with TRBD2. This CDR3 has 14 amino acids. Trimming took 6 bases from V and 4 from J; bases not matched to a gene: 9. Germline CDR1 and CDR2: SGHTA and FQGNSA. This chain's CDR3 is CASSPILARYEQYF. CDR3 in DNA: TGTGCCAGCAGTCCTATACTAGCGCGGTACGAGCAGTACTTC.

The rearrangement joins TRBV12-3 or TRBV12-4 to TRBJ2-1; 13 bases map to TRBD2. J was trimmed by 7 bases and V by 4 bases; bases with no gene match: 4. The CDR3 spans 15 residues. CDR3 protein: CASSSGTSGINEQFF. The CDR3 DNA reads TGTGCCAGCAGTTCCGGGACTAGCGGGATTAATGAGCAGTTCTTC.

The chain has TRBV5-8 and TRBJ1-5, with 9 bases aligning to TRBD1. This CDR3 is 17 amino acids long. The germline gives CDR1 SGHTS, CDR2 YDEGEE. The V segment lost 4 bases and the J segment 4 bases; nucleotides outside the gene matches: 12. CDR3 residues: CASSLTGGVLNNQPQHF. Here the CDR3 DNA reads TGTGCCAGCAGCCTCACAGGGGGCGTTTTGAATAATCAGCCCCAGCATTTT. Full variable domain (rest looked up from reference TRBV5-8 and TRBJ1-5): EAGVTQSPTHLIKTRGQQATLRCSPISGHTSVYWYQQALGLGLQFLLWYDEGEERNRGNFPPRFSGRQFPNYSSELNVNALELEDSALYLCASSLTGGVLNNQPQHFGDGTRLSIL.

This chain joins TRBV7-2 and TRBJ2-1, with 7 bases aligning to TRBD1. CDR1 and CDR2 from the germline V gene are SGHTA and FQGNSA. The CDR3 runs to 14 residues. With V trimmed by 5 bases and J by 8 bases, 9 bases remained unmatched. CDR3 DNA: TGTGCCAGCAGCCAGTCGACAGGGCGCGATGAGCAGTTCTTC. Protein product: CASSQSTGRDEQFF.

The count of this clonotype is one. The chain employs TRBV11-2 and TRBJ2-1, with D possibly TRBD2 on 5 matching bases. The germline V gene encodes CDR1 SGHAT and CDR2 FQNNGV. The V end was cut by 1 base, the J end by 8 bases, with 15 bases between. The CDR3 loop spans 15 amino acids. CDR3 coding DNA: TGTGCCAGCAGCTTAGTGCCTAGCACGAGCTATGAGCAGTTCTTC. Amino acids: CASSLVPSTSYEQFF.